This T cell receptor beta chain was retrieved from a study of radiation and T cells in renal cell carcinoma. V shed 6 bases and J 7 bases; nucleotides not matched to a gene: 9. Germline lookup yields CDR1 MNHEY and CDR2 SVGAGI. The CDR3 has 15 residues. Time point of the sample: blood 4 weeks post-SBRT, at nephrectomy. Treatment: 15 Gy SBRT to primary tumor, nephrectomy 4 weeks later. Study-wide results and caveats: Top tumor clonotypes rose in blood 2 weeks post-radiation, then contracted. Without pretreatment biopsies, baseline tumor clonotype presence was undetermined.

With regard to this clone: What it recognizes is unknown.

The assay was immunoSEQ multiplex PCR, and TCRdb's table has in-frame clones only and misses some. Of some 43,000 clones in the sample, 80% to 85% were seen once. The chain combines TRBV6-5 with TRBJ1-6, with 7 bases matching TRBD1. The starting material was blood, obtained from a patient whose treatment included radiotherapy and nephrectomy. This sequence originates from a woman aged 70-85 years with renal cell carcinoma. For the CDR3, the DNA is TGTGCCAGCAGAGTCCCGGGACAGCCCAATTCACCCCTCCACTTT. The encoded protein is CASRVPGQPNSPLHF.